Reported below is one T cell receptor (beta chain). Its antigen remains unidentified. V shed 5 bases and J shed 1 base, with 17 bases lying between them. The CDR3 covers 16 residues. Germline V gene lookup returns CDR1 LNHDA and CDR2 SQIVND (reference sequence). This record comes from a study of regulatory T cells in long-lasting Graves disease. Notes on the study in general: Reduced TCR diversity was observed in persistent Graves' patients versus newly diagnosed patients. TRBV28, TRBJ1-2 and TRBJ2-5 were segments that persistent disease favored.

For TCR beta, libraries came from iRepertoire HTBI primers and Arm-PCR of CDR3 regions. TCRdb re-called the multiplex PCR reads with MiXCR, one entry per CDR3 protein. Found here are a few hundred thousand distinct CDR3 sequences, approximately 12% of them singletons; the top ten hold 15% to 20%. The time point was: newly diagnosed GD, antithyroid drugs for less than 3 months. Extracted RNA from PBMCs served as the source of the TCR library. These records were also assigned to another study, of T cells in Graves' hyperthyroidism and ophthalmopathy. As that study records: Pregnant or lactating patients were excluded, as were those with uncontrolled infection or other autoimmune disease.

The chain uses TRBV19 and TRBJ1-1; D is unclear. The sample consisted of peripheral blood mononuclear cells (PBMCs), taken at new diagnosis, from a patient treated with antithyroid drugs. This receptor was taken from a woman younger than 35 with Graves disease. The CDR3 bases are TGTGCCAGTAGTTTTAAGGAAGGATCCAAGAACACTGAAGCTTTCTTT. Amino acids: CASSFKEGSKNTEAFF.